This TCR beta chain comes out of a study of monozygotic twins with inflammatory bowel disease. Notes on the study in general: Those with IBD had lower TCRbeta diversity (inverse Simpson) than their healthy co-twins did. Fewer shared clonotypes with others were found in IBD patients than in healthy twins, especially with disease activity. The study supported no single strong signal or clonotype linked to IBD.

The study subjected TCRalpha and TCRbeta cDNA to two nested PCRs of around 15 and 9 cycles. TCRdb reprocessed the 5' RACE reads, keeping one entry per CDR3 protein, no DNA. The sample has just over 300,000 distinct CDR3 sequences, and its top ten clones hold 5.5% to 6.5%. Details on this clonotype: Antigen specificity is unknown.

Germline V gives CDR1 SEHNR, CDR2 FQNEAQ (reference sequence). The CDR3 has 14 amino acids. Input material: blood. This chain joins TRBV7-9 and TRBJ2-3. This TCR came from a human donor with ulcerative colitis or Crohn's disease, or a healthy co-twin of an affected twin (not recorded which). The CDR3 spells CASNSQLITDTQYF.